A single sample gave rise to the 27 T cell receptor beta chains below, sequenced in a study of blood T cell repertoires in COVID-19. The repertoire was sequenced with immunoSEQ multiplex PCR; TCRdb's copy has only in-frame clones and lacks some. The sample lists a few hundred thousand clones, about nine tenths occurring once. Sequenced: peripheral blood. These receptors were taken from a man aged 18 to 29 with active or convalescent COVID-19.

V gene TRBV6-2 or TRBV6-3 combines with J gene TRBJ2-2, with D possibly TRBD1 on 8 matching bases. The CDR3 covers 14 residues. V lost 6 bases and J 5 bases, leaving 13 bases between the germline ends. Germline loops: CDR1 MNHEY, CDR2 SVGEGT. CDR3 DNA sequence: TGTGCCAGCAGCAACAGGGGGGGGACCGGGGAGCTGTTTTTT. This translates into CASSNRGGTGELFF.

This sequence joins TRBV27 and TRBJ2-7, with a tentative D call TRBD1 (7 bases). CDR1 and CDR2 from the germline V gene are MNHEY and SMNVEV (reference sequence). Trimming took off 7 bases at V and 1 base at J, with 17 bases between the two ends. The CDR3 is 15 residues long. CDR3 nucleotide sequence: TGTGCCAGCACGCCCCAGGGGGGTAAGTCCTACGAGCAGTACTTC. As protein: CASTPQGGKSYEQYF.

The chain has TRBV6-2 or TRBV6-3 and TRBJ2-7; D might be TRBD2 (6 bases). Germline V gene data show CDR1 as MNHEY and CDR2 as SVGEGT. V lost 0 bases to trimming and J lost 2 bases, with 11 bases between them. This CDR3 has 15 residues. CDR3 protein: CASSYSTGETYEQYF. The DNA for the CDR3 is TGTGCCAGCAGTTACTCTACGGGAGAGACCTACGAGCAGTACTTC.

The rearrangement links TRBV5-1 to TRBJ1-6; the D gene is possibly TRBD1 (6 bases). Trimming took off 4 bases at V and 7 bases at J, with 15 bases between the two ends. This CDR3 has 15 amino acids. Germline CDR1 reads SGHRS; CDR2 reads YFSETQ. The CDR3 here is CASSIRSRGNSPLHF. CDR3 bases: TGCGCCAGCAGCATCAGGTCCAGGGGAAATTCACCCCTCCACTTT.

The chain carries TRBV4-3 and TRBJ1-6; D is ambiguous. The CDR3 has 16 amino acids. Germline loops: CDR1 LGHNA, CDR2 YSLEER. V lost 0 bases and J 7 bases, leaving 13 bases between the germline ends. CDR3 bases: TGCGCCAGCAGCCAAGATACCCACATTTACAATTCACCCCTCCACTTT. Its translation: CASSQDTHIYNSPLHF.

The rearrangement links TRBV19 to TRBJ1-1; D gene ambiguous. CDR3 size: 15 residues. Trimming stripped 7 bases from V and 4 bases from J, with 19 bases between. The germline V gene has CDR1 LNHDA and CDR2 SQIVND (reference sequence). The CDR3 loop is CASKGGEGGFTEAFF. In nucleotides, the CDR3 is TGTGCCAGTAAAGGAGGAGAGGGAGGCTTCACTGAAGCTTTCTTT.

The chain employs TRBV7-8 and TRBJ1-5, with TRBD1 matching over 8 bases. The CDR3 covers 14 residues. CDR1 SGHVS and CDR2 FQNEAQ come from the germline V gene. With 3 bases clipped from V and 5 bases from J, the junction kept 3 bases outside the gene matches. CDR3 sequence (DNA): TGTGCCAGCAGCTTGACAGGGGTGGATCAGCCCCAGCATTTT. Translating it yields CASSLTGVDQPQHF. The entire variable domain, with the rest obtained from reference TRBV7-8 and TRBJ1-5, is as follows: GAGVSQSPRYKVAKRGQDVALRCDPISGHVSLFWYQQALGQGPEFLTYFQNEAQLDKSGLPSDRFFAERPEGSVSTLKIQRTQQEDSAVYLCASSLTGVDQPQHFGDGTRLSIL.

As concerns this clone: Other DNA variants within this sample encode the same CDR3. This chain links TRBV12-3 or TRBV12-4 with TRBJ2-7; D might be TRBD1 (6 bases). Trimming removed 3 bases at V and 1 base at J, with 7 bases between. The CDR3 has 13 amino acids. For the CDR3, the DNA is TGTGCCAGCAGTTTGGGACAATCCTACGAGCAGTACTTC. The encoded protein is CASSLGQSYEQYF.

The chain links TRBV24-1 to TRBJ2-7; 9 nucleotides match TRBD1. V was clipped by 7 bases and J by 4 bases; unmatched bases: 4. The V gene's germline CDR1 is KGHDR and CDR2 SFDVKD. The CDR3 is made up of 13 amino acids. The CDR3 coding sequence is TGTGCCACCAGGGGACAGGGAGATTACGAGCAGTACTTC. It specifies CATRGQGDYEQYF.

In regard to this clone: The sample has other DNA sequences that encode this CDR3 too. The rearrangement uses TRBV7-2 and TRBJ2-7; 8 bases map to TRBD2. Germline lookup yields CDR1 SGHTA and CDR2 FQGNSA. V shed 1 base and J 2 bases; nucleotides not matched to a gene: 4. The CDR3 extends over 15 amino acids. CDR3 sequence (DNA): TGTGCCAGCAGCTTAGACGGGACTAGAACCTACGAGCAGTACTTC. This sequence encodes CASSLDGTRTYEQYF. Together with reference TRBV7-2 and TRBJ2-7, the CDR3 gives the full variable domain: GAGVSQSPSNKVTEKGKDVELRCDPISGHTALYWYRQSLGQGLEFLIYFQGNSAPDKSGLPSDRFSAERTGGSVSTLTIQRTQQEDSAVYLCASSLDGTRTYEQYFGPGTRLTVT.

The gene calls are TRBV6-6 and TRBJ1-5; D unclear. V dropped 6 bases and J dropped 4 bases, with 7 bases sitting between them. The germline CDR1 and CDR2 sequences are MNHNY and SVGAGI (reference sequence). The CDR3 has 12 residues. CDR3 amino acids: CASSGGNQPQHF. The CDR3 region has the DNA TGTGCCAGCAGCGGAGGGAATCAGCCCCAGCATTTT.

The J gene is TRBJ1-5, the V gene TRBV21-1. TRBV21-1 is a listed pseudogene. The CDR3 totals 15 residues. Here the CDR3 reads CATFPRGASNQPQHF. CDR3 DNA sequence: TGTGCCACATTTCCGCGGGGGGCCAGCAATCAGCCCCAGCATTTT.

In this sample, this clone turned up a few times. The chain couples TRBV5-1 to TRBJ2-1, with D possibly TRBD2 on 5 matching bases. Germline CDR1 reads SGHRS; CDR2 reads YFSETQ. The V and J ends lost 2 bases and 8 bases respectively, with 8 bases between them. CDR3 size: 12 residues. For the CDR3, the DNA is TGCGCCAGCAGCTTTATTAGCGATGAGCAGTTCTTC. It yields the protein CASSFISDEQFF. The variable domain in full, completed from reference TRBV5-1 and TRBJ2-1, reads KAGVTQTPRYLIKTRGQQVTLSCSPISGHRSVSWYQQTPGQGLQFLFEYFSETQRNKGNFPGRFSGRQFSNSRSEMNVSTLELGDSALYLCASSFISDEQFFGPGTRLTVL.

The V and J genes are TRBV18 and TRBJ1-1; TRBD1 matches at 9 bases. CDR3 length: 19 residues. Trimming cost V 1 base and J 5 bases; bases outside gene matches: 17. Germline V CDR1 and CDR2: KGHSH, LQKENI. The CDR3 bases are TGTGCCAGCTCACCACGCAGCTTTACGACAGGGGGGCGGTTTACTGAAGCTTTCTTT. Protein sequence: CASSPRSFTTGGRFTEAFF. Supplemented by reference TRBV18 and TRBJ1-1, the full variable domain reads NAGVMQNPRHLVRRRGQEARLRCSPMKGHSHVYWYRQLPEEGLKFMVYLQKENIIDESGMPKERFSAEFPKEGPSILRIQQVVRGDSAAYFCASSPRSFTTGGRFTEAFFGQGTRLTVV.

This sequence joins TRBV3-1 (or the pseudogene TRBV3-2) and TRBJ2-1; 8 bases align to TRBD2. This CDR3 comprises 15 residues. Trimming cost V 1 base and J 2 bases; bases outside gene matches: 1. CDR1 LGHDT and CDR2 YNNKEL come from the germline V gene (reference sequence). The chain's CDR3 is CASSQVSGAYNEQFF. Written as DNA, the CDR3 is TGTGCCAGCAGCCAAGTTAGCGGGGCCTACAATGAGCAGTTCTTC.

This chain's CDR3 is CASSPTGTTGELFF. The DNA for the CDR3 is TGCGCCAGCAGTCCGACTGGAACCACCGGGGAGCTGTTTTTT. This chain joins TRBV10-1 and TRBJ2-2; D not certain. Between the trimmed V and J ends, which lost 5 bases and 4 bases, there was a span of 11 bases. Germline CDR1 reads WNHNN; CDR2 reads SYGVQD (reference sequence). The CDR3 covers 14 residues.

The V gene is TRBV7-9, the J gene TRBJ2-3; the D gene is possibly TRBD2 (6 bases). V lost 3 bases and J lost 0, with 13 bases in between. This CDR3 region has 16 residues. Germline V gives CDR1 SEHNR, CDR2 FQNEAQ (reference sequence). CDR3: CASSLVGAGSTDTQYF. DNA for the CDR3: TGTGCCAGCAGCTTGGTAGGGGCGGGGAGCACAGATACGCAGTATTTT.

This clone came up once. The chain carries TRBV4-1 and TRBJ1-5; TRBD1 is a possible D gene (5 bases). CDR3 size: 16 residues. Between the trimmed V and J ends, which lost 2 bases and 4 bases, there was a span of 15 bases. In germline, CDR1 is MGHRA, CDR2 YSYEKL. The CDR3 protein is CASSQSGQGWNQPQHF. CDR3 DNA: TGCGCCAGCAGCCAAAGTGGGCAGGGATGGAATCAGCCCCAGCATTTT.

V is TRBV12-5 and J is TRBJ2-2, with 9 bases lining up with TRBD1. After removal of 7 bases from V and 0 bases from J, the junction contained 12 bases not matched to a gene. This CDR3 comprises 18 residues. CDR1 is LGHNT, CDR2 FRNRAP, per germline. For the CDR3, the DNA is TGTGCTAGTGATCCGGGACAGGGTACAACATCGAACACCGGGGAGCTGTTTTTT. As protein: CASDPGQGTTSNTGELFF.

The chain's CDR3 is CASSFFGDRADEQYF. Here the CDR3 DNA reads TGTGCCAGCAGCTTCTTTGGGGACAGGGCGGACGAGCAGTACTTC. J is TRBJ2-7 and V is TRBV5-4; 9 nucleotides agree with TRBD1. Trimming took 2 bases from V and 5 from J; bases not matched to a gene: 8. CDR3 length equals 15 residues. Per the germline V gene, CDR1 is SGHNT and CDR2 is YYREEE (reference sequence).

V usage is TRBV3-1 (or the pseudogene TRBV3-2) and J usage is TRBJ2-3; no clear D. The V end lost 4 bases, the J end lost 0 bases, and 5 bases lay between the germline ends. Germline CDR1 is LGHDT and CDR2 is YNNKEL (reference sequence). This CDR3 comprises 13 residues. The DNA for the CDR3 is TGTGCCAGCAGCCTTATTAGCACAGATACGCAGTATTTT. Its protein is CASSLISTDTQYF.

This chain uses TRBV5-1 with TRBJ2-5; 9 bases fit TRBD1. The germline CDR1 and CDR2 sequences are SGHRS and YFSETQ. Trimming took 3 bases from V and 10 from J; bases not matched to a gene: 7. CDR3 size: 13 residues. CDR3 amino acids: CASSWDREGGQYF. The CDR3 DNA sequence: TGCGCCAGCAGCTGGGACAGGGAAGGGGGCCAGTACTTC.

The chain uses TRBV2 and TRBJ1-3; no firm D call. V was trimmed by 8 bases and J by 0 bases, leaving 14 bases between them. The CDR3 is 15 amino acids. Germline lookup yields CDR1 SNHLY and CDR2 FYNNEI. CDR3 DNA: TGTGCCAGCCATGCGGAAAGCACCTCTGGAAACACCATATATTTT. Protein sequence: CASHAESTSGNTIYF.

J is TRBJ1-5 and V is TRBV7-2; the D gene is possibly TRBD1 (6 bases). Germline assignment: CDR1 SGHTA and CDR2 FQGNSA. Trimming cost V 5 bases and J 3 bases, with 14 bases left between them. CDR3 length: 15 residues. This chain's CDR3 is CASSNTGSTNQPQHF. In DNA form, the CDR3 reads TGTGCCAGCAGCAACACAGGGTCCACCAATCAGCCCCAGCATTTT.

CDR3 loop: CASSLATGNYGYTF. The CDR3 bases are TGTGCCAGCAGCTTAGCAACAGGCAACTATGGCTACACCTTC. This chain joins TRBV7-8 and TRBJ1-2, with a tentative D call TRBD1 (5 bases). Germline V gene data show CDR1 as SGHVS and CDR2 as FQNEAQ. Trimming cost V 0 bases and J 2 bases, with 7 bases left between them. This CDR3 has 14 amino acids.

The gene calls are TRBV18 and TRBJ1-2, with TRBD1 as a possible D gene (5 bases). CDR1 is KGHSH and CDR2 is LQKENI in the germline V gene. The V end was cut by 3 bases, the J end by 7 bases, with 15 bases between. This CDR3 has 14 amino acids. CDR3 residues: CASSPPGGGAGYTF. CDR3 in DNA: TGTGCCAGCTCACCTCCCGGGGGGGGAGCTGGCTACACCTTC.

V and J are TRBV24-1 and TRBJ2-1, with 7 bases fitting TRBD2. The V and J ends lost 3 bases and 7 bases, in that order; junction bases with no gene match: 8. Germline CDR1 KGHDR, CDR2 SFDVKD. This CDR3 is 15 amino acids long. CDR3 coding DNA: TGTGCCACCAGTGATCCGACTAGCTCCGGGAATGAGCAGTTCTTC. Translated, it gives CATSDPTSSGNEQFF.